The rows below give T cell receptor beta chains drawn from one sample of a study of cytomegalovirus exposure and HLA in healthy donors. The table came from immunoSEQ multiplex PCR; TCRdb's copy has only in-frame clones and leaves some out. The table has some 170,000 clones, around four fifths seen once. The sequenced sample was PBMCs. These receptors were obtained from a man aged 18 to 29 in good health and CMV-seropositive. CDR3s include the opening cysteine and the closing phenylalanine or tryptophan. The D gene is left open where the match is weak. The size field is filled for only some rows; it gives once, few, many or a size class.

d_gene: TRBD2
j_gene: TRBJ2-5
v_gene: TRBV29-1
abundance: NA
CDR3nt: TGCAGCGTTCCAACGGGAGGCGAGAGGACCCAGTACTTC
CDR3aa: CSVPTGGERTQYF

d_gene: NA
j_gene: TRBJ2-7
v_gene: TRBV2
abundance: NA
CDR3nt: TGTGCCAGCAGTGAAGGAGAGTCTTACGAGCAGTACTTC
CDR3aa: CASSEGESYEQYF

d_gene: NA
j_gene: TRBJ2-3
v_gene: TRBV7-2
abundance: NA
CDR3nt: TGTGCCAGCAGCTCACTACTAGTTGCTACGCAGTATTTT
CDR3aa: CASSSLLVATQYF

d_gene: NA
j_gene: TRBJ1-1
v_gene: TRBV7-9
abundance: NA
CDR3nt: TGTGCCAGCAGCTTTAATTCCGGGAACACTGAAGCTTTCTTT
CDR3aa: CASSFNSGNTEAFF

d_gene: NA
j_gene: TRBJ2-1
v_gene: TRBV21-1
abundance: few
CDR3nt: TGTGCCAGCAGCAATGTAGGGGCTTGCTCCTACAATGAGCAGTTCTTC
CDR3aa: CASSNVGACSYNEQFF

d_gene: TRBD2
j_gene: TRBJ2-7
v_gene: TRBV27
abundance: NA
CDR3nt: TGTGCCAGCAGTTTAAGCGGGGGCGGATCCTACGAGCAGTACTTC
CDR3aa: CASSLSGGGSYEQYF

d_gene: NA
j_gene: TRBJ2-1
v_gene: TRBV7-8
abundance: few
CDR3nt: TGTGCCAGCAGCTTAGGGGCACATGAGCAGTTCTTC
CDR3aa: CASSLGAHEQFF

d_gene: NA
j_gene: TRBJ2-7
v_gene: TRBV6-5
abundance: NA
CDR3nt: TGTGCCACCCGAACCGACAACTCCTACGAGCAGTACTTC
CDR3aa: CATRTDNSYEQYF

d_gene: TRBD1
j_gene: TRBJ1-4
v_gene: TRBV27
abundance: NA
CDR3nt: TGTGCCAGCAGTTGGCGACAGGGCACTAATGAAAAACTGTTTTTT
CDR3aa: CASSWRQGTNEKLFF

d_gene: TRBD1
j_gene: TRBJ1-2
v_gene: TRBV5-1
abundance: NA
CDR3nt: TGCGCCAGCAGTTCAACGGGACAGGGATATGGCTACACCTTC
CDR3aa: CASSSTGQGYGYTF

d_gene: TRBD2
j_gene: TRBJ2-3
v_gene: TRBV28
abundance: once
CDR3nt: TGTGCCAGCAGTTCCGGGACTAGCGCAGATACGCAGTATTTT
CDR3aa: CASSSGTSADTQYF

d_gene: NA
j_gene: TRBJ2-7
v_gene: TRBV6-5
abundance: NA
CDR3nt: TGTGCCAGCAGTTACTCGTTCACAGTAGCCTACGAGCAGTACTTC
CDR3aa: CASSYSFTVAYEQYF

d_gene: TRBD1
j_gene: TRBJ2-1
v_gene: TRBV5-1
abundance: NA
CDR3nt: TGCGCCAGCAGCTTGGATCCTGTAGGGACAGGGATTTCCGATGAGCAGTTCTTC
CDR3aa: CASSLDPVGTGISDEQFF

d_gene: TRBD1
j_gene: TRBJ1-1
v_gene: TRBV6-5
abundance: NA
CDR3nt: TGTGCCAGCAGTAACAGGGGTTCATCGATAGGAGCTTTCTTT
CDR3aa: CASSNRGSSIGAFF

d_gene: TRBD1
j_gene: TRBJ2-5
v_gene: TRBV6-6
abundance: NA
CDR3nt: TGTGCCAGCTCAGACAGGGGGCCTGGAGAGACCCAGTACTTC
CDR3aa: CASSDRGPGETQYF

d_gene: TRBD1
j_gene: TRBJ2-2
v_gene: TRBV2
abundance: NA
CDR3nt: TGTGCCAGCGGCGGACAGGGGACCGGGGAGCTGTTTTTT
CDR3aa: CASGGQGTGELFF

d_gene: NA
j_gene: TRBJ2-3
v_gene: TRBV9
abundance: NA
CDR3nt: TGTGCCAGCAGCGTACAGGGTGTAGATACGCAGTATTTT
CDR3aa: CASSVQGVDTQYF

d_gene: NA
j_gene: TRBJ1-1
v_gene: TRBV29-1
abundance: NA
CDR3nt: TGCAGCGTCTCTGGGGCCACTGAAGCTTTCTTT
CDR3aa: CSVSGATEAFF

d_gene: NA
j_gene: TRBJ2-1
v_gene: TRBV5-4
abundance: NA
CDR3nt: TGTGCCAGCAGCTTGGTGGTTGGGCCGTCCTACAATGAGCAGTTCTTC
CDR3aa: CASSLVVGPSYNEQFF

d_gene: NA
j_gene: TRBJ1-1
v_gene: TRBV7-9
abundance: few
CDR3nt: TGTGCCAGCAGCTTCTTACAGAACACTGAAGCTTTCTTT
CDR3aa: CASSFLQNTEAFF

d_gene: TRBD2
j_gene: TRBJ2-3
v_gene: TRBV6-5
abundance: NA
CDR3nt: TGTGCCAGCAGTTATAGATTAGCGGGAGGGGCAGATACGCAGTATTTT
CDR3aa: CASSYRLAGGADTQYF

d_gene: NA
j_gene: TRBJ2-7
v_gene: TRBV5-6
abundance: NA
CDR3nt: TGTGCCAGCAGCCCCAGTTATGCGTCCACGGGGGAGCAGTACTTC
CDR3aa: CASSPSYASTGEQYF

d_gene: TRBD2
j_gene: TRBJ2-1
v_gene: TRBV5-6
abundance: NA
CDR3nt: TGTGCCAGCAGCTTGACGAGCGGGGCCTACAATGAGCAGTTCTTC
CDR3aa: CASSLTSGAYNEQFF

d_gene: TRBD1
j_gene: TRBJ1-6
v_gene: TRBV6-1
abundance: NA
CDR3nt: TGTGCCAGCAGTGAACCCGGGACAGGGCAATCACCCCTCCACTTT
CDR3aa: CASSEPGTGQSPLHF

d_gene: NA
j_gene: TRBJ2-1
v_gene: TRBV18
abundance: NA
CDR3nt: TGTGCCAGCTCACCAGAGGATGAGCAGTTCTTC
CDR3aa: CASSPEDEQFF

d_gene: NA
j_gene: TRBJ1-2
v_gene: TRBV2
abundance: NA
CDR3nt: TGTGCCAGCAAGAACAGCCCTAACTATGGCTACACCTTC
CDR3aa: CASKNSPNYGYTF

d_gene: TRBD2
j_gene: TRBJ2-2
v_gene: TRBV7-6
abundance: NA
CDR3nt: TGTGCCAGCACCCTCGGACTAGCTCCTATGACGGACACCGGGGAGATGTTTTTT
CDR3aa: CASTLGLAPMTDTGEMFF

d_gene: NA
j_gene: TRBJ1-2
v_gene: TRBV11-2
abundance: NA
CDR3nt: TGTGCCAGCAGCCAGGGTTTGAACTATGGCTACACCTTC
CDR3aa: CASSQGLNYGYTF

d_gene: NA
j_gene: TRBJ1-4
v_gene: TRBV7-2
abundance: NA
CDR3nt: TGTGCCAGCAGCTTAGCCCGCGGAGGAGAAGGGGAAAAACTGTTTTTT
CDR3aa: CASSLARGGEGEKLFF

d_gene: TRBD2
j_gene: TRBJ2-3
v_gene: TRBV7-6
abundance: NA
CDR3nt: TGTGCCAGCAGCGTGGCGGGGGCGGGAGGGCCGAGCACAGATACGCAGTATTTT
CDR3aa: CASSVAGAGGPSTDTQYF

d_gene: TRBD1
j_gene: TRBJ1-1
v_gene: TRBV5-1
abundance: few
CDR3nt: TGCGCCAGCAGCTTGGCTCCCGGGACAGGGGCTGCCGCTTTCTTT
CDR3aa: CASSLAPGTGAAAFF

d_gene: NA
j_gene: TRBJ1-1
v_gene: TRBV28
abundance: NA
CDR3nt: TGTGCCAGCAGTACCGAGACAGCGAACACTGAAGCTTTCTTT
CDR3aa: CASSTETANTEAFF

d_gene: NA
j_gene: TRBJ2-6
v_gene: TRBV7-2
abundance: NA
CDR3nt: TGTGCCAGCAGCCCAGGAGGGGCCAACGTCCTGACTTTC
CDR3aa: CASSPGGANVLTF

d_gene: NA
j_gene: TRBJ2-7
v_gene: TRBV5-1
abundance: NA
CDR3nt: TGCGCCAGCAGCTTACACGACGAGCAGTACTTC
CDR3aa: CASSLHDEQYF

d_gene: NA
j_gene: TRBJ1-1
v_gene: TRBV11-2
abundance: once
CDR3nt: TGTGCCAGCAGCTTGAGGCCTGATGGGTCGAACACTGAAGCTTTCTTT
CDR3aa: CASSLRPDGSNTEAFF

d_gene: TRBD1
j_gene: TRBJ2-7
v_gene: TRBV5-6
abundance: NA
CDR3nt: TGTGCCAGCAGCCAAGAAACCAGACGGGGACAGGGGGTTGAACGGCAGTACTTC
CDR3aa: CASSQETRRGQGVERQYF

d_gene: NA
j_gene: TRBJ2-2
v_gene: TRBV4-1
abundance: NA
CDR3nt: TGCGCCAGCAGCCCCGCCTCGGGGGGCGTCCACGGGGAGCTGTTTTTT
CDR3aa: CASSPASGGVHGELFF

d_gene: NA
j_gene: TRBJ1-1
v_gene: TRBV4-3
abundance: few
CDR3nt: TGCGCCAGCAGCCAAGACAGGTTAGGGAACACTGAAGCTTTCTTT
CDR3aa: CASSQDRLGNTEAFF

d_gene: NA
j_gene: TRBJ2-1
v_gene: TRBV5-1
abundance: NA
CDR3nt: TGCGCCAGCAGCGGGGGACTGGCGGGGCATGAGCAGTTCTTC
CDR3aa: CASSGGLAGHEQFF

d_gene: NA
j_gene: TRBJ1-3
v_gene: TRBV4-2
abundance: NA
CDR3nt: TGTGCCAGCAGCCAACCCGGAGGGTACACCATATATTTT
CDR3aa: CASSQPGGYTIYF

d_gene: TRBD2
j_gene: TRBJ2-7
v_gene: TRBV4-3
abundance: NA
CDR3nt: TGCGCCAGCAGCCAAGTCTGGGGTAGCGGGAGTGTGGAGCAGTACTTC
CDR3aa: CASSQVWGSGSVEQYF

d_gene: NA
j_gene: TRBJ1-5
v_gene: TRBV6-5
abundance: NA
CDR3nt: TGTGCCAGCAGAGCCGACCCGGAGGGTCAGCCCCAGCATTTT
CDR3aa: CASRADPEGQPQHF

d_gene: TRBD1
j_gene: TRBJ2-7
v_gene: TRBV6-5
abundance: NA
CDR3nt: TGTGCCAGCAGTTACTCCACAGGGGGCGGCTACGAGCAGTACTTC
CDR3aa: CASSYSTGGGYEQYF

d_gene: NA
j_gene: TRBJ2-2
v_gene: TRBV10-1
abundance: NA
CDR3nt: TGCGCCAGCGCCGACAGGTCCACCGGGGAGCTGTTTTTT
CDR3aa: CASADRSTGELFF

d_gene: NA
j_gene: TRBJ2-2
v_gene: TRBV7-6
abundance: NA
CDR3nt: TGTGCCAGCAGCTTAGCAGTGGGCCCTAAGATCGGGGAGCTGTTTTTT
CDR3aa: CASSLAVGPKIGELFF

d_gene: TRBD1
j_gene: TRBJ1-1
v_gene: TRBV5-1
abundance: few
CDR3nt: TGCGCCAGCAGCGACCGACAGGGACCGAAGACTGAAGCTTTCTTT
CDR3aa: CASSDRQGPKTEAFF

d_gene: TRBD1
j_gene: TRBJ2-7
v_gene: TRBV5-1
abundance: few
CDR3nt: TGCGCCAGCAGTCCCGGGACAGGGGGATACGAGCAGTACTTC
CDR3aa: CASSPGTGGYEQYF